Following are 32 T cell receptor beta chains from one sample sequenced in a study of T-cell reconstitution after alpha-beta-depleted transplantation in children (dated by TCRdb to 2016 to 2017). Libraries were prepared through PCR. Sequencing was carried out with an Illumina HiSeq 2500. To normalize quantification of the TCRbeta repertoire, the TCR libraries were built with molecular barcoding that relied on unique molecular identifiers. Using fastp trimming at Q25 and MiXCR clonotype assembly, TCRdb reanalyzed the public sequencing data and kept in-frame beta chains. Merged by CDR3 protein, the rows form single entries marked with the most common genes and DNA. Across this sample there are 500,000 to 600,000 distinct CDR3 sequences, with approximately 30% seen only once. The ten most abundant clones make up more than 2% of the sample. The sample in question was PBMCs from the stem cell graft donor, obtained from the stem cell graft. The receptors derive from a human donor who donated a stem cell graft to a child with aplastic anemia.

This chain connects TRBV13 to TRBJ1-1, with D unclear. Germline V gives CDR1 PRHDT, CDR2 FYEKMQ (reference sequence). V was clipped by 1 base and J by 5 bases, with 17 bases between them. This CDR3 has 16 amino acids. The chain's CDR3 is CASSLARVPLYTEAFF. The CDR3 region has the DNA TGTGCCAGCAGCTTAGCCCGGGTCCCATTGTATACTGAAGCTTTCTTT.

This sequence joins TRBV12-3 or TRBV12-4 and TRBJ2-7; D uncertain. The CDR3 length is 12 residues. Trimming shortened V by 1 base and J by 2 bases, and 3 bases separated the two germline ends. In DNA form, the CDR3 reads TGTGCCAGCAGTTTAGAGCCCTACGAGCAGTACGTC. Translated, it gives CASSLEPYEQYV.

This clonotype was counted between two and nine times. V and J are TRBV7-2 and TRBJ1-3; D unclear. The V end was cut by 5 bases, the J end by 2 bases, with 16 bases between. The CDR3 sequence is 16 residues long. In germline, CDR1 is SGHTA, CDR2 FQGNSA. CDR3 loop: CASSPRGGNTGNTIYF. CDR3 nucleotide sequence: TGTGCCAGCAGCCCCCGAGGAGGGAACACTGGAAACACCATATATTTT.

The chain combines TRBV29-1 with TRBJ1-1, with TRBD1 matching over 7 bases. Trimming at V came to 0 bases and at J to 1 base, leaving 5 bases not matched to a gene. The germline CDR1 and CDR2 sequences are SQVTM and ANQGSEA. The CDR3 covers 15 residues. CDR3 nucleotide sequence: TGCAGCGTTGAAGACCAACAGGGGACGAACACTGAAGCTTTCTTT. Amino acid sequence: CSVEDQQGTNTEAFF.

This clonotype was seen a few times. The CDR3 DNA follows: TGTGCCACCGAGGACAGGAAGCGCCGGGACACTGAAGCTTTCTTT. Translated: CATEDRKRRDTEAFF. The V and J genes are TRBV6-1 and TRBJ1-1; 7 bases align to TRBD1. V lost 10 bases to trimming and J lost 3 bases; unmatched junction nucleotides: 14. The CDR3 has 15 amino acids. Germline loops: CDR1 MNHNS, CDR2 SASEGT.

V is TRBV7-2 and J is TRBJ2-2; D remains unclear. This CDR3 comprises 16 residues. V lost 1 base and J 3 bases, leaving 12 bases between the germline ends. Per the germline V gene, CDR1 is SGHTA and CDR2 is FQGNSA. The DNA of the CDR3 is TGTGCCAGCAGCTTAGAGGCCCAGCTCTACACCGGGGAGCTGTTTTTT. Translating it yields CASSLEAQLYTGELFF.

A few counts support this clonotype. The rearrangement uses TRBV20-1 and TRBJ1-1; 8 bases agree with TRBD1. With V trimmed by 5 bases and J by 4 bases, 12 bases remained unmatched. Germline V gives CDR1 DFQATT, CDR2 SNEGSKA (reference sequence). There are 15 residues in the CDR3. The CDR3 sequence is CSALLSRTGSTEAFF. The DNA for the CDR3 is TGCAGTGCTCTCCTTTCCAGGACAGGGAGCACTGAAGCTTTCTTT.

This clonotype was observed a few times. The chain recombines TRBV29-1 with TRBJ1-5; D remains unclear. The germline V and J ends were trimmed by 4 bases and 5 bases, with 12 bases remaining between them. Germline values: CDR1 SQVTM, CDR2 ANQGSEA. The CDR3 runs 13 residues. For the CDR3, the DNA is TGCAGCGTTGGCGTGGGCGGGGATCAGCCCCAGCATTTT. Translating it yields CSVGVGGDQPQHF.

The chain employs TRBV28 and TRBJ1-5; D gene ambiguous. The CDR3 length is 16 residues. The V and J ends lost 6 bases and 6 bases respectively, with 21 bases between them. CDR1 is MDHEN, CDR2 SYDVKM, per germline. DNA for the CDR3: TGTGCCAGCAGCCGAAGGGAGGGCGCAAGAAGTCAGCCCCAGCATTTT. Amino acid sequence: CASSRREGARSQPQHF.

The chain couples TRBV11-2 to TRBJ2-6, with 8 bases aligning to TRBD1. J lost 0 bases, V lost 5 bases, and 9 bases had no gene match. The CDR3 consists of 18 residues. Per the germline V gene, CDR1 is SGHAT and CDR2 is FQNNGV. Here the CDR3 reads CASSQTGATISGANVLTF. In DNA form, the CDR3 reads TGTGCCAGCAGCCAGACAGGGGCGACTATCTCTGGGGCCAACGTCCTGACTTTC. The full variable domain, its missing parts supplied by reference TRBV11-2 and TRBJ2-6, is EAGVAQSPRYKIIEKRQSVAFWCNPISGHATLYWYQQILGQGPKLLIQFQNNGVVDDSQLPKDRFSAERLKGVDSTLKIQPAKLEDSAVYLCASSQTGATISGANVLTFGAGSRLTVL.

This clonotype appeared a few times. The chain is built from TRBV5-6 and TRBJ2-2; D is undetermined. There are 15 residues in the CDR3. The germline CDR1 and CDR2 sequences are SGHDT and YYEEEE. The germline V and J ends were trimmed by 3 bases and 2 bases, with 11 bases remaining between them. The CDR3 loop is CASSYLGVNTGELFF. CDR3 nucleotides: TGTGCCAGCAGCTACCTAGGAGTTAACACCGGGGAGCTGTTTTTT. The variable domain in full, with the rest retrieved from reference TRBV5-6 and TRBJ2-2, is DAGVTQSPTHLIKTRGQQVTLRCSPKSGHDTVSWYQQALGQGPQFIFQYYEEEERQRGNFPDRFSGHQFPNYSSELNVNALLLGDSALYLCASSYLGVNTGELFFGEGSRLTVL.

This clonotype was seen only a few times. This chain connects TRBV12-3 or TRBV12-4 to TRBJ2-1; 11 bases are a match to TRBD2. With V trimmed by 4 bases and J by 0 bases, 8 bases remained unmatched. The CDR3 has 18 amino acids. The CDR3 nucleotides read TGTGCCAGCAGTTCCGGGACTAGCGGTTTTAGCTCCTACAATGAGCAGTTCTTC. Translation gives CASSSGTSGFSSYNEQFF.

The chain joins TRBV5-1 to TRBJ2-2; maybe TRBD2 (5 bases). In germline, CDR1 is SGHRS, CDR2 YFSETQ. This CDR3 is built from 14 residues. Trimming removed 5 bases from V and 1 base from J, with 9 bases in between. CDR3 loop: CASRSEGNTGELFF. CDR3 DNA: TGCGCCAGCAGATCAGAGGGGAACACCGGGGAGCTGTTTTTT.

In this sample, this clonotype turned up a few times. The V and J genes are TRBV29-1 and TRBJ2-1; the D call may be TRBD1 or TRBD2 (5 bases each). This CDR3 comprises 12 residues. Germline CDR1 and CDR2: SQVTM and ANQGSEA. Trimming pared 4 bases from V and 8 bases from J, leaving 12 bases between. This CDR3 is CSVALQGHEQFF. DNA for the CDR3: TGCAGCGTTGCCCTCCAGGGACATGAGCAGTTCTTC.

The chain carries TRBV7-9 and TRBJ2-3; D gene unclear. Per germline, CDR1 SEHNR and CDR2 FQNEAQ (reference sequence). The V end was cut by 6 bases, the J end by 0 bases, with 7 bases between. This CDR3 has 13 amino acids. CDR3 in DNA: TGTGCCAGCAGGGTGCCGAGCACAGATACGCAGTATTTT. This translates into CASRVPSTDTQYF.

The chain carries TRBV7-3 and TRBJ1-2; 7 bases map to TRBD1. The CDR3 is 13 residues long. CDR1 SGHTA and CDR2 FQGTGA come from the germline V gene. The V and J ends lost 4 bases and 3 bases, in that order; junction bases with no gene match: 2. The CDR3 region has the DNA TGTGCCAGCAGCTCACAGGGGTACTATGGCTACACCTTC. Amino acid sequence: CASSSQGYYGYTF.

This clonotype was picked up a small number of times. V gene TRBV6-2 or TRBV6-3 combines with J gene TRBJ2-1, with D possibly TRBD1 on 6 matching bases. CDR1 and CDR2 from the germline V gene are MNHEY and SVGEGT. The CDR3 totals 16 residues. V lost 4 bases and J lost 0, with 13 bases in between. The CDR3 nucleotides read TGTGCCAGCAGTTTAGGCAGCAGGGGCTCCTACAATGAGCAGTTCTTC. Its protein product is CASSLGSRGSYNEQFF.

V is TRBV6-2 or TRBV6-3 and J is TRBJ2-7, with 10 bases aligning to TRBD1. The ends lost 0 bases at V and 5 bases at J; junction bases unmatched: 4. The CDR3 has 15 amino acids. Germline V gives CDR1 MNHEY, CDR2 SVGEGT. CDR3 bases: TGTGCCAGCAGTTACTCGCGGGACAGGGGACACGAGCAGTACGTC. Amino acids: CASSYSRDRGHEQYV.

The chain has TRBV4-3 and TRBJ2-1; D is undetermined. V dropped 1 base and J dropped 5 bases, with 9 bases sitting between them. Per the germline V gene, CDR1 is LGHNA and CDR2 is YSLEER. This CDR3 spans 14 amino acids. In DNA, the CDR3 is TGCGCCAGCAGCCAAGGAACGTCGGACAATGAGCAGTTCTTC. It translates to CASSQGTSDNEQFF.

This chain connects TRBV6-1 to TRBJ2-7, with D hard to call. CDR3 length: 12 amino acids. Germline CDR1 reads MNHNS; CDR2 reads SASEGT. Trimming cost V 8 bases and J 1 base, with 9 bases left between them. The CDR3 DNA is TGTGCCAGCTCCAGTCTTTCCTACGAGCAGTACTTC. Translating it yields CASSSLSYEQYF.

The chain employs TRBV28 and TRBJ1-2; no clear D gene. V shed 10 bases and J shed 8 bases, with 11 bases lying between them. Germline CDR1 and CDR2: MDHEN and SYDVKM. The length of the CDR3 is 10 residues. CDR3 in amino acids: CATRSGGYTF. The DNA of the CDR3 is TGTGCCACCCGATCGGGAGGCTACACCTTC.

This clonotype was found a few times. V and J are TRBV7-2 and TRBJ1-5; no reliable D call. This CDR3 comprises 12 residues. Deletions cut 0 bases from V and 6 bases from J, with 3 bases between. Germline V gene lookup returns CDR1 SGHTA and CDR2 FQGNSA. The CDR3 DNA reads TGTGCCAGCAGCTTAGCTAGTCAGCCCCAGCATTTT. Protein sequence: CASSLASQPQHF.

The chain has TRBV5-1 and TRBJ2-7; D is uncertain. Germline CDR1 is SGHRS and CDR2 is YFSETQ. This CDR3 is 15 amino acids long. The V end was cut by 2 bases, the J end by 0 bases, with 12 bases between. The CDR3 nucleotides are TGCGCCAGCAGCTTCGGCCTCGTGAGCTCCTACGAGCAGTACTTC. Amino acids: CASSFGLVSSYEQYF.

This clonotype appeared a few times. The rearrangement links TRBV20-1 to TRBJ2-4, with unresolved D. CDR3 length: 15 amino acids. Germline V gene data show CDR1 as DFQATT and CDR2 as SNEGSKA (reference sequence). The V end was cut by 6 bases, the J end by 2 bases, with 17 bases between. The CDR3 DNA sequence: TGCAGTGCCCCTAGGCGTGGGGTGACCAAAAACATTCAGTACTTC. Encoded protein: CSAPRRGVTKNIQYF.

The chain is built from TRBV5-1 and TRBJ2-2; 8 bases are shared with TRBD2. V shed 6 bases, J shed 0 bases, and the junction held 1 base outside the gene matches. Germline lookup yields CDR1 SGHRS and CDR2 YFSETQ. The length of the CDR3 is 14 residues. CDR3 sequence (DNA): TGCGCCAGCAATAGCGGGACGAACACCGGGGAGCTGTTTTTT. Its translation: CASNSGTNTGELFF.

A single count supports this clonotype. The chain combines TRBV11-2 with TRBJ2-5, with D perhaps TRBD1 (6 bases). The V end lost 5 bases, the J end lost 1 base, and 11 bases lay between the germline ends. The CDR3 consists of 14 residues. Germline CDR1 reads SGHAT; CDR2 reads FQNNGV. CDR3 sequence: CASSEDSFQETQYF. The CDR3 coding sequence is TGTGCCAGCAGCGAGGACAGCTTCCAAGAGACCCAGTACTTC. The full variable domain, rest sourced from reference TRBV11-2 and TRBJ2-5, is EAGVAQSPRYKIIEKRQSVAFWCNPISGHATLYWYQQILGQGPKLLIQFQNNGVVDDSQLPKDRFSAERLKGVDSTLKIQPAKLEDSAVYLCASSEDSFQETQYFGPGTRLLVL.

This clonotype was detected only a few times. The chain links TRBV7-9 to TRBJ2-5; 7 bases are a match to TRBD2. From germline, CDR1 is SEHNR and CDR2 FQNEAQ (reference sequence). The V gene end was trimmed by 5 bases and the J gene end by 1 base; junction bases not matched to a gene: 7. This CDR3 is built from 15 residues. DNA of the CDR3: TGTGCCAGCAGCGGGAGGGACGGATTCCAAGAGACCCAGTACTTC. Translating it yields CASSGRDGFQETQYF.

In its sample, this clonotype was seen a few times. The chain couples TRBV4-3 to TRBJ2-7; 10 nucleotides align to TRBD2. The germline V gene encodes CDR1 LGHNA and CDR2 YSLEER. The length of the CDR3 is 17 residues. Germline trimming cut 0 bases from V and 3 bases from J; bases unmatched to any gene: 8. CDR3: CASSQDGASGSFYEQYF. The CDR3 DNA sequence: TGCGCCAGCAGCCAAGATGGGGCTAGCGGGAGTTTCTACGAGCAGTACTTC.

The V call is TRBV11-2, the J call TRBJ2-5; TRBD2 matches at 11 bases. Germline V gene lookup returns CDR1 SGHAT and CDR2 FQNNGV. The CDR3 has 17 amino acids. J was trimmed by 5 bases and V by 5 bases; bases with no gene match: 13. The CDR3 DNA reads as TGTGCCAGCAGCCAGGGGGGTAGCGGGAGGGCCGGGGAGACCCAGTACTTC. Amino acids: CASSQGGSGRAGETQYF.

The V gene is TRBV20-1, the J gene TRBJ2-1, with TRBD2 identical over 10 bases. The CDR3 loop spans 18 amino acids. CDR1 and CDR2 from the germline V gene are DFQATT and SNEGSKA (reference sequence). J gave up 9 bases and V 1 base, and 18 bases lay outside the gene matches. The CDR3 DNA is TGCAGTGCTAGAGGCACCCCCGTTGGGCTAGCGGGAGTTCCTGAGCAGTTCTTC. Residues: CSARGTPVGLAGVPEQFF.

This clonotype was observed a few times. CDR3 coding DNA: TGTGCCAGCAGTCGGACTAGCGGGAGTCCTAGCGAGCAGTACTTC. It yields the protein CASSRTSGSPSEQYF. This chain uses TRBV12-3 or TRBV12-4 with TRBJ2-7; 13 positions match TRBD2. The CDR3 extends over 15 amino acids. Trimming removed 5 bases from V and 6 bases from J; junction bases left unmatched: 7.

The genes are TRBV28 and TRBJ2-7; D call uncertain. The germline gives CDR1 MDHEN, CDR2 SYDVKM. The CDR3 is 14 amino acids. V gave up 3 bases and J gave up 5 bases, with 14 bases separating them. The CDR3 DNA reads as TGTGCCAGCAGTTTTGTTTCTAGTTCCCACGAGCAGTACTTC. Translated: CASSFVSSSHEQYF.